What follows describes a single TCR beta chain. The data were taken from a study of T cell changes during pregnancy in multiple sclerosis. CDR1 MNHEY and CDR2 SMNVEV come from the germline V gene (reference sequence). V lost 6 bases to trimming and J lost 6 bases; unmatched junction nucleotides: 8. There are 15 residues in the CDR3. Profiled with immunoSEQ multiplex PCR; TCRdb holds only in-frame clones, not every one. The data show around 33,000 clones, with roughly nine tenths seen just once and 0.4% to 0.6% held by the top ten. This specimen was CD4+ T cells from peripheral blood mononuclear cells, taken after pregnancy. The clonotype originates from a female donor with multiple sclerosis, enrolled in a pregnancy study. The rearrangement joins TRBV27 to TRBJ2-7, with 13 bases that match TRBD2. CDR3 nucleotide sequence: TGTGCCAGCAGGCTCACGGGACTAGCGGGAACCGAGCAGTACTTC. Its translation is CASRLTGLAGTEQYF.